This T cell receptor (beta chain) was captured in a study of CD8+ T cells in alopecia areata. Study-level results: Among the top 100, expanded CD8+ clones were significantly decreased by tofacitinib, as was scalp clonality.

Treatment noted: oral pan-JAK inhibitor, 5-10 mg twice daily. Alopecia areata patients provided lesional scalp punch biopsies and peripheral blood. The CDR3 extends over 16 amino acids. Germline lookup yields CDR1 SGHTA and CDR2 FQGNSA. V lost 3 bases and J 0 bases, leaving 11 bases between the germline ends. Reverse transcription of extracted RNA yielded cDNA, which provided the sequencing template. The repertoire was sequenced with immunoSEQ multiplex PCR; TCRdb's copy has only in-frame clones and lacks some. The table includes 120,000 or so clones, over 60% detected once. Concerning this clone: As yet, its antigen is unknown.

The specimen was CD4+ T cells sorted from blood, collected at week 4, from a patient treated with tofacitinib. V usage is TRBV7-2 and J usage is TRBJ2-2; D is possibly TRBD2 (5 bases). This sequence was found in a human donor with alopecia areata. The CDR3 loop reads CASSLLGSANTGELFF. The CDR3 DNA sequence: TGTGCCAGCAGCTTGTTAGGTAGCGCGAACACCGGGGAGCTGTTTTTT.